The 21 T cell receptor beta chains below all came from one sample that was sequenced in a study of beta chain features in type 1 diabetes. The study, taken as a whole, reports: Within each of all four CD4+ subsets, Type 1 diabetes patients had TCRB CDR3s that were moderately but significantly shorter.

What these receptors recognize is not known. Since all of the isolated RNA was reverse transcribed, expressed TCRB transcripts were what got sequenced. Sequencing was performed with immunoSEQ multiplex PCR; in TCRdb, only in-frame clones are kept and a portion is missing. In the table there are 200,000 to 250,000 clones, more than 11% of which are singletons. What was sequenced was naive CD4+ T cells from blood. All receptors come from a man aged 25-45 years with type 1 diabetes.

This clone was observed a few times. V and J are TRBV5-1 and TRBJ2-3, with D tentatively TRBD2 (5 bases). The V and J ends lost 4 bases and 2 bases respectively, with 8 bases between them. Germline V CDR1 and CDR2: SGHRS, YFSETQ. This CDR3 has 13 residues. This CDR3 is CASSATITDTQYF. CDR3 bases: TGCGCCAGCAGCGCGACTATCACAGATACGCAGTATTTT.

The rearrangement joins TRBV18 to TRBJ2-7; 7 bases fit TRBD1. V was pared by 6 bases and J by 0 bases, with 8 bases of the junction left unmatched. The CDR3 is made up of 15 amino acids. CDR1 is KGHSH and CDR2 is LQKENI in the germline V gene. CDR3 bases: TGTGCCAGCTCCCAAGGACAGGCCCACTCCTACGAGCAGTACTTC. Translating gives CASSQGQAHSYEQYF.

The chain has TRBV30 and TRBJ1-2; 8 nucleotides align to TRBD1. Trimming cost V 2 bases and J 6 bases; bases outside gene matches: 2. The germline V gene has CDR1 GTSNPN and CDR2 SVGIG (reference sequence). There are 12 residues in the CDR3. In DNA form, the CDR3 reads TGTGCCTGGAGTCCAGGGGGCGATGGCTACACCTTC. This translates into CAWSPGGDGYTF.

V and J are TRBV7-9 and TRBJ2-1, with TRBD2 matching 8 bases. The germline V gene has CDR1 SEHNR and CDR2 FQNEAQ (reference sequence). The J segment lost 9 bases and the V segment lost 1 base, leaving 8 bases of the junction unmatched. The CDR3 runs 15 residues. CDR3 DNA: TGTGCCAGCAGCTTAGTGGCGGGAGGCCGGGGTGAGCAGTTCTTC. Translating it yields CASSLVAGGRGEQFF.

This clone was seen more than once but under ten times. Other nucleotide sequences in the sample specify the same CDR3. The chain recombines TRBV7-9 with TRBJ2-7; 7 bases are shared with TRBD2. The CDR3 is 15 residues long. V trimming: 1 base; J trimming: 0 bases; junction bases outside the gene matches: 3. Germline CDR1 SEHNR, CDR2 FQNEAQ (reference sequence). CDR3 coding DNA: TGTGCCAGCAGCTTAGGAGGCGGGAGCTCCTACGAGCAGTACTTC. Translation: CASSLGGGSSYEQYF.

This clone has more than one count but fewer than ten. This chain uses TRBV6-5 with TRBJ2-5, with D possibly being TRBD2 (6 bases). V was pared by 7 bases and J by 5 bases, with 17 bases between. The length of the CDR3 is 14 residues. Germline lookup yields CDR1 MNHEY and CDR2 SVGAGI. As DNA, the CDR3 is TGTGCCAGCACCTACGGGGCGGGGAGGGAGACCCAGTACTTC. Translated: CASTYGAGRETQYF.

This clone has more than one count but fewer than ten. The chain links TRBV30 to TRBJ2-2, with D perhaps matching TRBD1 (6 bases). Trimming pared 3 bases from V and 0 bases from J, leaving 26 bases between. The CDR3 loop spans 20 amino acids. The germline gives CDR1 GTSNPN, CDR2 SVGIG (reference sequence). In nucleotides, the CDR3 is TGTGCCTGGAGGACCCAAGGGGGATTGGTATCACCTCCGAACACCGGGGAGCTGTTTTTT. This translates into CAWRTQGGLVSPPNTGELFF.

This sequence joins TRBV5-1 and TRBJ2-7; TRBD1 is a possible D gene (5 bases). Germline assignment: CDR1 SGHRS and CDR2 YFSETQ. The V gene lost 0 bases and the J gene lost 5 bases, with 9 bases spanning the gap. The CDR3 length is 13 residues. CDR3 sequence (DNA): TGCGCCAGCAGCTTGGAGGGGCGCAACGAGCAGTACTTC. Encoded protein: CASSLEGRNEQYF.

This clone was picked up a small number of times. V is TRBV5-4 and J is TRBJ1-1, with unresolved D. The germline gives CDR1 SGHNT, CDR2 YYREEE (reference sequence). V lost 2 bases, J lost 5 bases, and 7 bases lay in between. The CDR3 runs 12 residues. CDR3 DNA sequence: TGTGCCAGCAGCTTTATGGAGACTGAAGCTTTCTTT. It yields the protein CASSFMETEAFF.

The chain combines TRBV11-3 with TRBJ2-1, with 15 positions matching TRBD2. The germline CDR1 and CDR2 sequences are SGHNT and YENEEA. The trim removed 1 base at V and 7 bases at J, leaving 2 bases unmatched. The CDR3 has 16 amino acids. The CDR3 is CASSLGTSGRVNEQFF. CDR3 nucleotides: TGTGCCAGCAGCTTAGGGACTAGCGGGAGGGTTAATGAGCAGTTCTTC.

In this sample, this clone turned up a few times. This sequence joins TRBV5-1 and TRBJ1-1; no clear D gene. V lost 7 bases, J lost 5 bases, and 15 bases lay in between. The CDR3 sequence is 13 residues long. Per the germline V gene, CDR1 is SGHRS and CDR2 is YFSETQ. CDR3 in amino acids: CASVSRFGTEAFF. CDR3 DNA sequence: TGCGCCAGCGTCTCACGGTTCGGGACTGAAGCTTTCTTT.

V gene TRBV7-9 combines with J gene TRBJ1-1; D may be TRBD1 (5 bases). Trimming pared 5 bases from V and 3 bases from J, leaving 16 bases between. This CDR3 has 15 residues. Germline V CDR1 and CDR2: SEHNR, FQNEAQ (reference sequence). CDR3 nucleotides: TGTGCCAGCAGCCCCGGGGGGGGGTTTTACACTGAAGCTTTCTTT. Protein: CASSPGGGFYTEAFF.

The genes are TRBV7-2 and TRBJ2-1; 8 nucleotides align to TRBD2. CDR1 and CDR2 (germline): SGHTA, FQGNSA. This CDR3 comprises 16 residues. With 1 base clipped from V and 4 bases from J, the junction kept 6 bases outside the gene matches. CDR3 protein: CASSLGLAGLYNEQFF. The DNA for the CDR3 is TGTGCCAGCAGCTTAGGCCTAGCGGGCCTATACAATGAGCAGTTCTTC.

This clone was found a few times. J is TRBJ2-3 and V is TRBV29-1, with 12 bases that match TRBD2. Per germline, CDR1 SQVTM and CDR2 ANQGSEA. V was clipped by 7 bases and J by 4 bases; unmatched bases: 9. This CDR3 has 15 amino acids. In nucleotides, the CDR3 is TGCAGCGCGGAAGTACTAGCGGGGGGCCCAGATACGCAGTATTTT. Encoded protein: CSAEVLAGGPDTQYF.

This clone was observed a handful of times. The chain combines TRBV23-1 with TRBJ2-5, with a weak D call TRBD1 (5 bases). TRBV23-1 is noted as an ORF with a role that remains uncertain. This CDR3 is 16 amino acids long. V lost 0 bases, J lost 1 base, and 12 bases lay in between. The CDR3 protein is CASSQSCRGSQETQYF. CDR3 nucleotides: TGCGCCAGCAGTCAATCGTGTAGGGGATCCCAAGAGACCCAGTACTTC.

This clone has more than one count but fewer than ten. The same CDR3 can be traced to other DNA sequences in this sample. This chain connects TRBV18 to TRBJ2-3; 10 nucleotides line up with TRBD2. V trimming: 2 bases; J trimming: 1 base; junction bases outside the gene matches: 0. The CDR3 sequence is 15 residues long. Germline V gives CDR1 KGHSH, CDR2 LQKENI. CDR3 residues: CASSPGTSGTDTQYF. CDR3 sequence (DNA): TGTGCCAGCTCACCAGGGACTAGCGGCACAGATACGCAGTATTTT.

The table lists this clone with a few counts. This rearrangement joins TRBV30 to TRBJ1-5; D possibly corresponds to TRBD1 (6 bases). The V end was cut by 3 bases, the J end by 1 base, with 10 bases between. This CDR3 region has 14 residues. Germline CDR1 and CDR2: GTSNPN and SVGIG (reference sequence). The CDR3 is CAWSTGFSNQPQHF. CDR3 bases: TGTGCCTGGAGCACAGGGTTCAGCAATCAGCCCCAGCATTTT. Drawing the rest from reference TRBV30 and TRBJ1-5, the complete variable domain is SQTIHQWPATLVQPVGSPLSLECTVEGTSNPNLYWYRQAAGRGLQLLFYSVGIGQISSEVPQNLSASRPQDRQFILSSKKLLLSDSGFYLCAWSTGFSNQPQHFGDGTRLSIL.

This sequence joins TRBV2 and TRBJ1-2; maybe TRBD1 (6 bases). The CDR3 consists of 14 residues. Trimming stripped 5 bases from V and 0 bases from J, with 10 bases between. Germline CDR1 SNHLY, CDR2 FYNNEI. The CDR3 coding sequence is TGTGCCAGCAGTCGGACAGCAACTAACTATGGCTACACCTTC. Its translation: CASSRTATNYGYTF.

This clone showed up just a few times. The chain carries TRBV19 and TRBJ1-5, with D tentatively TRBD1 (6 bases). The CDR3 has 14 residues. V was shortened by 8 bases and J by 2 bases, with 13 bases between the two germline ends. Looked up from germline, CDR1 is LNHDA and CDR2 is SQIVND (reference sequence). CDR3 sequence (DNA): TGTGCCAGTGCCTCAGGGGACGGCAATCAGCCCCAGCATTTT. The encoded protein is CASASGDGNQPQHF.

The chain uses TRBV10-3 and TRBJ2-3, with D perhaps TRBD1 (6 bases). The ends were cut back, 4 bases at V and 0 bases at J, with 8 bases in the middle. The germline V gene has CDR1 ENHRY and CDR2 SYGVKD. The CDR3 totals 14 residues. The chain's CDR3 is CAISGQASTDTQYF. The CDR3 nucleotides read TGTGCCATCAGTGGACAGGCGAGCACAGATACGCAGTATTTT.

This clone was counted a few times. This chain uses TRBV7-2 with TRBJ2-7; D possibly corresponds to TRBD2 (6 bases). This CDR3 comprises 15 residues. Deletions cut 5 bases from V and 6 bases from J, with 20 bases between. CDR1 is SGHTA and CDR2 is FQGNSA in the germline V gene. CDR3 sequence: CASSVGGVWQGEQYF. DNA of the CDR3: TGTGCCAGCAGCGTTGGAGGGGTATGGCAGGGCGAGCAGTACTTC.